The 25 T cell receptor beta chains below come from one sample, sequenced in a study of CD8+CD57+ T cells in acquired aplastic anemia. The template used for profiling TCR beta VDJ and CDR3 was genomic DNA. One entry per CDR3 protein, called by TCRdb with MiXCR from the reads. Seen here are just over 400,000 distinct CDR3 sequences, just under 70% observed once, and the top ten hold 3.5% to 4.5%. The source material was sorted CD4+, CD8+, or CD8+CD57+ T cells (not recorded which) from PBMCs. The source of these receptors is a human donor in good health, serving as a control.

Regarding this clonotype: The junction departs from the called germline gene at one end, perhaps through a read error. This chain connects TRBV5-5 to TRBJ1-1; D remains ambiguous. Germline-derived CDR1 and CDR2 are SGHKS and YYEKEE (reference sequence). The CDR3 spans 16 residues. The CDR3 DNA sequence: TGTGCCAGCAGCTTAGAGGTTCGCAGGAGGAACTCTGAGGCTTTCTTT. This encodes CASSLEVRRRNSEAFF.

The J gene is TRBJ2-3, the V gene TRBV15; TRBD2 matches 12 bases. Losses at the gene ends were 10 bases for V and 6 bases for J; bases not matched to a gene: 8. The CDR3 sequence is 14 residues long. CDR1 LNHNV and CDR2 YYDKDF come from the germline V gene (reference sequence). Here the CDR3 DNA reads TGTGCCAGTAGGACTAGCGGGGATGATGATACGCAGTATTTT. Encoded protein: CASRTSGDDDTQYF.

Regarding this clonotype: The CDR3 does not close with the conserved phenylalanine or tryptophan, likely indicating a read error. This chain uses TRBV10-1 with TRBJ2-1; no firm D call. The length of the CDR3 is 14 residues. The germline V gene encodes CDR1 WNHNN and CDR2 SYGVQD (reference sequence). The chain's CDR3 is CASCGSSPTSAQFS. As DNA, the CDR3 is TGTGCCAGTTGTGGAAGTAGCCCCACCTCCGCTCAGTTCTCG.

The chain has TRBV20-1 and TRBJ2-3; D may be TRBD1 or TRBD2 (5 bases each). V lost 5 bases and J 3 bases, leaving 9 bases between the germline ends. The CDR3 covers 12 residues. Germline lookup yields CDR1 DFQATT and CDR2 SNEGSKA (reference sequence). CDR3 amino acids: CSAVRGTDTQYF. CDR3 coding DNA: TGCAGTGCTGTGAGGGGAACAGATACGCAGTATTTT.

This chain uses TRBV5-4 with TRBJ1-5; D perhaps matches TRBD1 (5 bases). The CDR3 is made up of 13 amino acids. The germline V gene encodes CDR1 SGHNT and CDR2 YYREEE (reference sequence). The V gene lost 0 bases and the J gene lost 5 bases, with 6 bases spanning the gap. In DNA, the CDR3 is TGTGCCAGCAGCTTGGAGACAGATCAGCCCCAGCATTTT. Its translation is CASSLETDQPQHF.

The J gene is TRBJ2-3, the V gene TRBV7-9; D is undetermined. The germline V and J ends were trimmed by 2 bases and 0 bases, with 9 bases remaining between them. CDR3 size: 15 residues. Germline V gives CDR1 SEHNR, CDR2 FQNEAQ (reference sequence). For the CDR3, the DNA is TGTGCCAGCAGCTTAACTTATTTTAGCACAGATACGCAGTATTTT. Amino acid sequence: CASSLTYFSTDTQYF.

This clonotype was counted only a few times. This chain joins TRBV19 and TRBJ2-5; no clear D. CDR3 length equals 13 residues. V was trimmed by 6 bases and J by 6 bases, leaving 14 bases between them. From germline, CDR1 is LNHDA and CDR2 SQIVND (reference sequence). The CDR3 bases are TGTGCCAGTAGAGGACCGTCGGAAAAGACCCAGTACTTC. Residues: CASRGPSEKTQYF. Filled out from reference TRBV19 and TRBJ2-5, the complete variable domain reads DGGITQSPKYLFRKEGQNVTLSCEQNLNHDAMYWYRQDPGQGLRLIYYSQIVNDFQKGDIAEGYSVSREKKESFPLTVTSAQKNPTAFYLCASRGPSEKTQYFGPGTRLLVL.

The gene calls are TRBV30 and TRBJ1-2; the match to TRBD1 covers 7 bases. V trimming: 3 bases; J trimming: 8 bases; junction bases outside the gene matches: 6. Germline CDR1 is GTSNPN and CDR2 is SVGIG (reference sequence). CDR3 size: 12 residues. For the CDR3, the DNA is TGTGCCTGGAGCCTGGGACAGAAAGGCTACACCTTC. As protein: CAWSLGQKGYTF. The whole variable domain, remainder taken from reference TRBV30 and TRBJ1-2, is SQTIHQWPATLVQPVGSPLSLECTVEGTSNPNLYWYRQAAGRGLQLLFYSVGIGQISSEVPQNLSASRPQDRQFILSSKKLLLSDSGFYLCAWSLGQKGYTFGSGTRLTVV.

The chain is built from TRBV29-1 and TRBJ2-7, with a possible D match to TRBD1 (5 bases). Germline CDR1 and CDR2: SQVTM and ANQGSEA. The germline V and J ends were trimmed by 4 bases and 3 bases, with 19 bases remaining between them. The CDR3 has 15 amino acids. This CDR3 is CSVVAQAGPDYEQYF. CDR3 nucleotides: TGCAGCGTTGTAGCCCAGGCAGGGCCCGACTACGAGCAGTACTTC.

J is TRBJ1-2 and V is TRBV7-2; 9 bases agree with TRBD1. Germline CDR1 reads SGHTA; CDR2 reads FQGNSA. Unmatched junction bases numbered 7, after V lost 4 bases and J lost 7 bases. The CDR3 covers 14 residues. CDR3: CASSYTGGGGGYTF. The CDR3, as DNA: TGTGCCAGCAGCTACACAGGGGGCGGTGGTGGCTACACCTTC. Looking up the rest from reference TRBV7-2 and TRBJ1-2 gives the full variable domain: GAGVSQSPSNKVTEKGKDVELRCDPISGHTALYWYRQSLGQGLEFLIYFQGNSAPDKSGLPSDRFSAERTGGSVSTLTIQRTQQEDSAVYLCASSYTGGGGGYTFGSGTRLTVV.

In the case of this clonotype: At one of its ends the junction is not consistent with the germline gene, which may arise from a read error. The gene calls are TRBV5-1 and TRBJ2-7; TRBD1 might be the D (5 bases). The CDR3 sequence is 12 residues long. Germline V CDR1 and CDR2: SGHRS, YFSETQ. CDR3 amino acids: CASSFDSSNQYF. In DNA, the CDR3 is TGTGCCAGCAGCTTCGACAGTAGCAATCAGTACTTC.

The chain combines TRBV9 with TRBJ2-1; TRBD2 matches 8 bases. The CDR3 loop spans 17 amino acids. CDR1 and CDR2 (germline): SGDLS, YYNGEE. V was clipped by 0 bases and J by 8 bases; unmatched bases: 13. For the CDR3, the DNA is TGTGCCAGCAGCGTAGTCACTAGCGGACACAATGAGCATGAGCAGTTCTTC. Encoded protein: CASSVVTSGHNEHEQFF.

The J gene is TRBJ2-7, the V gene TRBV7-9, with a weak D call TRBD1 (5 bases). Germline V gene data show CDR1 as SEHNR and CDR2 as FQNEAQ (reference sequence). V was cut by 5 bases and J by 6 bases, with 11 bases left in between. The CDR3 contains 12 residues. The DNA of the CDR3 is TGTGCCAGCAGCCCATATAGGGGCGAGCAGTACTTC. It translates to CASSPYRGEQYF. Full variable domain (missing parts from reference TRBV7-9 and TRBJ2-7): DTGVSQNPRHKITKRGQNVTFRCDPISEHNRLYWYRQTLGQGPEFLTYFQNEAQLEKSRLLSDRFSAERPKGSFSTLEIQRTEQGDSAMYLCASSPYRGEQYFGPGTRLTVT.

This clonotype was recorded many times. V gene TRBV30 combines with J gene TRBJ2-7, with no clear D. The CDR3 has 12 amino acids. Trimming removed 5 bases from V and 4 bases from J, with 12 bases in between. Germline V gene sequence: CDR1 GTSNPN, CDR2 SVGIG (reference sequence). The CDR3 reads CAWGQILYEQYF. The CDR3 region has the DNA TGTGCCTGGGGGCAAATCTTATACGAGCAGTACTTC. The full variable domain, in which reference TRBV30 and TRBJ2-7 provide the parts outside the CDR3, is SQTIHQWPATLVQPVGSPLSLECTVEGTSNPNLYWYRQAAGRGLQLLFYSVGIGQISSEVPQNLSASRPQDRQFILSSKKLLLSDSGFYLCAWGQILYEQYFGPGTRLTVT.

As concerns this clonotype: The DNA is omitted, as the CDR3 cannot be located on it reliably, and the CDR3 follows TCRdb's listing. This chain connects TRBV9 to TRBJ2-1; the D segment call TRBD2 is taken from the table without a DNA check. Germline lookup yields CDR1 SGDLS and CDR2 YYNGEE. The CDR3 is 22 residues long, counting both termini. The CDR3 region is CDSSFYICSADSGLRSYNEQFF.

The chain recombines TRBV10-3 with TRBJ2-7; maybe TRBD2 (7 bases). Trimming stripped 10 bases from V and 7 bases from J, with 23 bases between. The CDR3 has 14 amino acids. Germline V lookup: CDR1 ENHRY, CDR2 SYGVKD. The CDR3, as DNA: TGTGCCAGCACTATGGGGGGGGGGGCGGGGGAGCAGTACTTC. Translated, it gives CASTMGGGAGEQYF.

This rearrangement joins TRBV7-3 to TRBJ2-3, with TRBD2 as a possible D gene (5 bases). Germline V gene sequence: CDR1 SGHTA, CDR2 FQGTGA. V dropped 2 bases and J dropped 2 bases, with 8 bases sitting between them. This CDR3 is 14 amino acids long. Here the CDR3 DNA reads TGTGCCAGCAGCTTAGAGCGGTACACAGATACGCAGTATTTT. Its translation: CASSLERYTDTQYF.

The chain employs TRBV28 and TRBJ2-1; 7 bases fit TRBD1. CDR3 length: 19 residues. CDR1 is MDHEN, CDR2 SYDVKM, per germline. V was clipped by 1 base and J by 7 bases; unmatched bases: 19. CDR3 nucleotide sequence: TGTGCCAGCAGTTTATCCCAGGCCCGTCAGCCCCAGGACAGGAATGAGCAGTTCTTC. It codes for CASSLSQARQPQDRNEQFF.

This clonotype was seen only a few times. CDR3 DNA: TGTGCCACCAGTGCGGGGACAGGCAATCAGCCCCAGCATTTT. Translated: CATSAGTGNQPQHF. The rearrangement uses TRBV24-1 and TRBJ1-5; 7 bases align to TRBD1. V shed 5 bases, J shed 2 bases, and the junction held 2 bases outside the gene matches. Germline lookup yields CDR1 KGHDR and CDR2 SFDVKD. The CDR3 is 14 residues long.

This chain links TRBV13 with TRBJ1-2; 9 positions agree with TRBD1. Germline CDR1 PRHDT, CDR2 FYEKMQ (reference sequence). The CDR3 is 15 amino acids. Trimming took 4 bases from V and 2 from J; bases not matched to a gene: 5. DNA for the CDR3: TGTGCCAGCAGCTGGAAGGGACAGGGAAACTATGGCTACACCTTC. This encodes CASSWKGQGNYGYTF.

The chain is built from TRBV3-1 and TRBJ1-1; TRBD1 matches at 9 bases. Germline V lookup: CDR1 LGHDT, CDR2 YNNKEL (reference sequence). The CDR3 extends over 14 amino acids. With 4 bases clipped from V and 4 bases from J, the junction kept 4 bases outside the gene matches. CDR3 sequence reads: CASSRQTGGTEAFF. The DNA of the CDR3 is TGTGCCAGCAGCCGCCAGACAGGGGGCACTGAAGCTTTCTTT.

The J gene is TRBJ2-7, the V gene TRBV20-1; a possible D gene is TRBD1 (6 bases). This CDR3 region has 13 residues. Germline V gene lookup returns CDR1 DFQATT and CDR2 SNEGSKA (reference sequence). The CDR3 is CSVGEQRGYGQYF. Here the CDR3 DNA reads TGCAGCGTTGGTGAGCAGAGGGGGTATGGGCAGTACTTC.

As for this clonotype: Germline and junction disagree at one end, which may indicate a read error. The rearrangement uses TRBV7-2 and TRBJ1-1; D possibly corresponds to TRBD1 (5 bases). Germline loops: CDR1 SGHTA, CDR2 FQGNSA. The CDR3 is 15 residues long. The CDR3 sequence: CASSPTGGVYTGAFF. The CDR3 nucleotides read TGTGCCAGCAGCCCCACGGGGGGAGTATACACTGGAGCTTTCTTT.

This chain uses TRBV7-3 with TRBJ1-6; D call uncertain. This CDR3 has 14 residues. Germline V gene sequence: CDR1 SGHTA, CDR2 FQGTGA. V was clipped by 2 bases and J by 13 bases, with 15 bases between them. This CDR3 is CASSLLRRASPLHF. The CDR3 DNA reads TGTGCCAGCAGCTTACTGAGGAGGGCTTCGCCCCTCCACTTT.

This clonotype was observed a few times. This chain uses TRBV7-3 with TRBJ2-5; perhaps TRBD2 as D (6 bases). The J call is in doubt because the DNA end fits TRBJ2-3 better. Germline CDR1 is SGHTA and CDR2 is FQGTGA. The CDR3 consists of 11 residues. CDR3 in amino acids: CASSLGGTQYF. CDR3 in DNA: TGTGCCAGCAGCTTGGGGGGTACGCAGTATTTT.